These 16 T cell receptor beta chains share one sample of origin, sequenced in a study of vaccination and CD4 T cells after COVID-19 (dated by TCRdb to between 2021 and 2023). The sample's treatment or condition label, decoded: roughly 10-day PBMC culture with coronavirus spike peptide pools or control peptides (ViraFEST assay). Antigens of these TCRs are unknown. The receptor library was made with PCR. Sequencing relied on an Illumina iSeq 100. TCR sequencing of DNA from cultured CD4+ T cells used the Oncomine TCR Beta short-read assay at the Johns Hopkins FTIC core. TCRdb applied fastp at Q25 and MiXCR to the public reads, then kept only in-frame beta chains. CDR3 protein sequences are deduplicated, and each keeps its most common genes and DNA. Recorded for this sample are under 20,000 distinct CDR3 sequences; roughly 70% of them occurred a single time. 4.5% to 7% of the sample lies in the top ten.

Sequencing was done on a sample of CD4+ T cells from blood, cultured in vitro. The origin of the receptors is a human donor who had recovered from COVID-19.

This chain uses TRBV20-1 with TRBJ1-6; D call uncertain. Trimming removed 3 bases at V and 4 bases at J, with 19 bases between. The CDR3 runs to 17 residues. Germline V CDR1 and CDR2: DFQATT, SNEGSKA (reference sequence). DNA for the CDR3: TGCAGTGCTAGTTTGTCGTTAAAGCCGTTTTATAATTCACCCCTCCACTTT. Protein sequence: CSASLSLKPFYNSPLHF.

The CDR3 DNA is TGTGCCAGCAGTCCGAGGGGACAGGGGGAGGGCACTGAAGCTTTCTTT. Amino acid sequence: CASSPRGQGEGTEAFF. The rearrangement uses TRBV6-2 or TRBV6-3 and TRBJ1-1; 11 bases line up with TRBD1. V shed 5 bases and J 4 bases; nucleotides not matched to a gene: 9. Germline CDR1 is MNHEY and CDR2 is SVGEGT. The length of the CDR3 is 16 residues.

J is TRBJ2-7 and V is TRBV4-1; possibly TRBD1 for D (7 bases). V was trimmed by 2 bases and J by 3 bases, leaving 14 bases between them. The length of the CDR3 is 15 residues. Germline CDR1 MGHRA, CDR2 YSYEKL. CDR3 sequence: CASSQIGGGDYEQYF. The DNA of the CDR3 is TGCGCCAGCAGCCAAATCGGAGGGGGCGACTACGAGCAGTACTTC.

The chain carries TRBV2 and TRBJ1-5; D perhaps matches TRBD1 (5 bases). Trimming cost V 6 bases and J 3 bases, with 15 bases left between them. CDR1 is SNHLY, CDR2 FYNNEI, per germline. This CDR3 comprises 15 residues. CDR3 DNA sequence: TGTGCCAGCAGGGAGGGGAATAGAGACAATCAGCCCCAGCATTTT. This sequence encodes CASREGNRDNQPQHF. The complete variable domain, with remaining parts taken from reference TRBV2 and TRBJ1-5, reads EPEVTQTPSHQVTQMGQEVILRCVPISNHLYFYWYRQILGQKVEFLVSFYNNEISEKSEIFDDQFSVERPDGSNFTLKIRSTKLEDSAMYFCASREGNRDNQPQHFGDGTRLSIL.

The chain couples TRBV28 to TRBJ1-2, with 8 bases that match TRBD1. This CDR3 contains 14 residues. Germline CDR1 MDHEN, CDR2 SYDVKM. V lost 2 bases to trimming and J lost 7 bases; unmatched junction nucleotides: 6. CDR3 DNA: TGTGCCAGCAGTTTAACGCAGGGGGCGGGTGGCTACACCTTC. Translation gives CASSLTQGAGGYTF.

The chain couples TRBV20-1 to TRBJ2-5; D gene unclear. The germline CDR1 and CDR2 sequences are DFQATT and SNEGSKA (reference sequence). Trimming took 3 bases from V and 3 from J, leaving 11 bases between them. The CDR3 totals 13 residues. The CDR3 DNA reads TGCAGTGCTAGGACACCGTTAGAAGAGACCCAGTACTTC. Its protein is CSARTPLEETQYF.

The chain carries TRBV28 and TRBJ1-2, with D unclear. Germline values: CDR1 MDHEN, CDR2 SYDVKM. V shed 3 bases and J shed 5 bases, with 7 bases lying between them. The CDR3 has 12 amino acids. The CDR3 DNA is TGTGCCAGCAGTTTTGGGTCATATGGCTACACCTTC. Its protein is CASSFGSYGYTF.

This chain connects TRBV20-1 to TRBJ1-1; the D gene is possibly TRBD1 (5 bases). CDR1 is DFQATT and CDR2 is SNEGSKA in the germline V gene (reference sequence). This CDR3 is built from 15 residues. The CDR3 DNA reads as TGCAGGACACCAACAGGAGGGAACCTGAACACTGAAGCTTTCTTT. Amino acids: CRTPTGGNLNTEAFF.

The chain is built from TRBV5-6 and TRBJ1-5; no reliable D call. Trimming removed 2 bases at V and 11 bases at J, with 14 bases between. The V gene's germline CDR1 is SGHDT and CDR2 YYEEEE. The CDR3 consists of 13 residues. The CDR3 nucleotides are TGTGCCAGCAGCTTACAGCCCGGCTCGACCCAGCATTTT. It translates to CASSLQPGSTQHF.

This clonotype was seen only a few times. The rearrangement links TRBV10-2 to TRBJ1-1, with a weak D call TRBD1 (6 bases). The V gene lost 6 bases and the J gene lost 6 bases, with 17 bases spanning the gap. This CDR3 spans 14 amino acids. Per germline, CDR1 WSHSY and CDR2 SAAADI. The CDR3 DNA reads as TGCGCCAGCAGAGAACAGGGTCTAGGGGCTGAAGCTTTCTTT. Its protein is CASREQGLGAEAFF.

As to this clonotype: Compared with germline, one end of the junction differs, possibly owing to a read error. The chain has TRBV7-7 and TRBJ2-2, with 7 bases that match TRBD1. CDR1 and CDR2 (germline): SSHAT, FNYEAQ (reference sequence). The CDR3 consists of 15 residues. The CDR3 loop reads CASSLGGPNTGELFF. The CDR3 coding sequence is TGTGCTAGCAGCTTAGGGGGCCCGAACACCGGGGAGCTGTTTTTT.

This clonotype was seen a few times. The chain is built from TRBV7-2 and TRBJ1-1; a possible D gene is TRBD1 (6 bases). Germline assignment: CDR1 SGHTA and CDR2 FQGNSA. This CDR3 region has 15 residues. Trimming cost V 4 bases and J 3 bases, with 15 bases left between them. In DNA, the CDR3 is TGTGCCAGCAGCTCCACAGGGTGGAGGGACACTGAAGCTTTCTTT. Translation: CASSSTGWRDTEAFF. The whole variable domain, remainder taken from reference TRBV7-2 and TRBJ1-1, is GAGVSQSPSNKVTEKGKDVELRCDPISGHTALYWYRQSLGQGLEFLIYFQGNSAPDKSGLPSDRFSAERTGGSVSTLTIQRTQQEDSAVYLCASSSTGWRDTEAFFGQGTRLTVV.

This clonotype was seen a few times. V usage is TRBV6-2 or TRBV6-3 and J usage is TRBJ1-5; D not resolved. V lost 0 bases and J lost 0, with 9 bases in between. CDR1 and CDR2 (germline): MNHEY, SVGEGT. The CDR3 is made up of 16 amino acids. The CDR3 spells CASSYSGSGSNQPQHF. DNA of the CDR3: TGTGCCAGCAGTTACTCGGGGTCCGGTAGCAATCAGCCCCAGCATTTT.

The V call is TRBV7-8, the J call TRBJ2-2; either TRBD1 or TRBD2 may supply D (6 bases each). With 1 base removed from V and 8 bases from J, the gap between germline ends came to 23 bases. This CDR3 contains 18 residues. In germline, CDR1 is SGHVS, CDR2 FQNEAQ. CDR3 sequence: CASSLVSGARAGRGELFF. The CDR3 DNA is TGTGCCAGCAGCTTAGTGTCGGGGGCGAGGGCGGGACGAGGGGAGCTGTTTTTT.

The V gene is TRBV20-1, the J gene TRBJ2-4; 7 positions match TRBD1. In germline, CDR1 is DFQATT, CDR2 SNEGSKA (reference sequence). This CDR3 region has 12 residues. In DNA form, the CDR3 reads TGCAGCCTCGGACAGGTTAAAAACATTCAGTACTTC. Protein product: CSLGQVKNIQYF.

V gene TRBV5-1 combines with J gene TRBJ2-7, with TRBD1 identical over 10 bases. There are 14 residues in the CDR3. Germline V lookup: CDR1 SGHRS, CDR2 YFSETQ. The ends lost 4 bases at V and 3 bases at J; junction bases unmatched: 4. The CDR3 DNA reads TGCGCCAGCAGCCCCGGGACAGGGGACTACGAGCAGTACTTC. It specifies CASSPGTGDYEQYF.